The 7 T cell receptor beta chains below come from one sample, sequenced in a study of blood T cell repertoires in COVID-19. Clones were sequenced by immunoSEQ multiplex PCR, and TCRdb holds only the in-frame ones, with some missing. Among about 350,000 clones, around nine tenths were seen once, and the ten largest hold approximately 1%. The sample was PBMCs or T cells enriched from blood (not recorded which). The receptors were sampled from a woman aged 25-40 years who had been exposed to COVID-19.

CDR3 nucleotides: TGTGCCAGCAGCTCGCAGGGACTCTATGGCTACACCTTC. Translation gives CASSSQGLYGYTF. The chain carries TRBV7-9 and TRBJ1-2; tentatively, D is TRBD1 (5 bases). The germline CDR1 and CDR2 sequences are SEHNR and FQNEAQ (reference sequence). Deletions cut 4 bases from V and 4 bases from J, with 10 bases between. This CDR3 is 13 amino acids long.

The chain joins TRBV5-6 to TRBJ2-7, with TRBD1 as a possible D gene (6 bases). The CDR3 loop spans 14 amino acids. V was cut by 5 bases and J by 3 bases, with 15 bases left in between. The germline V gene has CDR1 SGHDT and CDR2 YYEEEE. CDR3 sequence (DNA): TGTGCCAGCAGGCCAACGGACAGATTCTACGAGCAGTACTTC. Translation: CASRPTDRFYEQYF.

This chain connects TRBV19 to TRBJ1-5; TRBD1 might be the D (5 bases). Between the trimmed V and J ends, which lost 5 bases and 3 bases, there was a span of 11 bases. The length of the CDR3 is 14 residues. Germline V gene lookup returns CDR1 LNHDA and CDR2 SQIVND (reference sequence). CDR3 sequence: CASSVDSNNQPQHF. CDR3 coding DNA: TGTGCCAGTAGTGTCGACAGTAACAATCAGCCCCAGCATTTT.

Concerning this clone: Compared with germline, one end of the junction differs, possibly owing to a read error. The chain uses TRBV7-8 and TRBJ2-3; TRBD1 matches 10 bases. The CDR3 consists of 15 residues. Per the germline V gene, CDR1 is SGHVS and CDR2 is FQNEAQ. Here the CDR3 DNA reads TGTGCCAGCAGATTAGACAGGGGGCGCACAGATACGCAGTATTTT. This codes for CASRLDRGRTDTQYF. Supplemented by reference TRBV7-8 and TRBJ2-3, the full variable domain reads GAGVSQSPRYKVAKRGQDVALRCDPISGHVSLFWYQQALGQGPEFLTYFQNEAQLDKSGLPSDRFFAERPEGSVSTLKIQRTQQEDSAVYLCASRLDRGRTDTQYFGPGTRLTVL.

The chain combines TRBV7-9 with TRBJ1-4; TRBD1 agrees at 7 bases. The CDR3 loop spans 15 amino acids. Germline CDR1 SEHNR, CDR2 FQNEAQ (reference sequence). Unmatched junction bases numbered 7, after V lost 1 base and J lost 8 bases. CDR3 coding DNA: TGTGCCAGCAGCTTAGTGACAGGGTTTCGCGAAAAACTGTTTTTT. Translating gives CASSLVTGFREKLFF. The whole variable domain, remainder taken from reference TRBV7-9 and TRBJ1-4, is DTGVSQNPRHKITKRGQNVTFRCDPISEHNRLYWYRQTLGQGPEFLTYFQNEAQLEKSRLLSDRFSAERPKGSFSTLEIQRTEQGDSAMYLCASSLVTGFREKLFFGSGTQLSVL.

This chain connects TRBV19 to TRBJ2-1, with 7 bases matching TRBD2. In germline, CDR1 is LNHDA, CDR2 SQIVND (reference sequence). This CDR3 has 18 residues. J gave up 0 bases and V 3 bases, and 11 bases lay outside the gene matches. CDR3 sequence reads: CASSILGGSLSSYNEQFF. DNA of the CDR3: TGTGCCAGTAGTATTCTGGGAGGGAGTCTCAGCTCCTACAATGAGCAGTTCTTC.

The chain carries TRBV7-9 and TRBJ1-2; D is unresolved. Germline loops: CDR1 SEHNR, CDR2 FQNEAQ (reference sequence). The CDR3 loop spans 13 amino acids. Trimming left V 3 bases short and J 7 bases short, with 12 bases between. This CDR3 reads CASSLGLNTGYTF. The DNA of the CDR3 is TGTGCCAGCAGCTTGGGCCTAAACACTGGCTACACCTTC.